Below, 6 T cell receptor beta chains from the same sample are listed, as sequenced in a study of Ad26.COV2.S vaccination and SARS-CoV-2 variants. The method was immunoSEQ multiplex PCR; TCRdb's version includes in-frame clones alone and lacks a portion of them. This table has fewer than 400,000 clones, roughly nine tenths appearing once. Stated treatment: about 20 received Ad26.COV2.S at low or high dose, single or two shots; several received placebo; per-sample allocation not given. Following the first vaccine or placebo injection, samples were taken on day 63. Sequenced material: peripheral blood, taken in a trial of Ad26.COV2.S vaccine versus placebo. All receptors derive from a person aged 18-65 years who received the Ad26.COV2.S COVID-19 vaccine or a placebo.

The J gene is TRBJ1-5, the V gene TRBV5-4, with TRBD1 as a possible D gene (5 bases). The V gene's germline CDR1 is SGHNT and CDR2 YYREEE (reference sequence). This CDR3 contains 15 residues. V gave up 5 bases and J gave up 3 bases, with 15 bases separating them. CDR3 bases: TGTGCCAGCAGTCCCGGGACGGAGAACAATCAGCCCCAGCATTTT. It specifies CASSPGTENNQPQHF.

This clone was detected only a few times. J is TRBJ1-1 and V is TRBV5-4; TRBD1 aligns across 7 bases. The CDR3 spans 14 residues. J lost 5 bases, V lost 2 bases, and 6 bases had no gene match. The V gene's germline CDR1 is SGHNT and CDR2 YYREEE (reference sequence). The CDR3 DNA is TGTGCCAGCAGCTTAAAGGGGGCAGGTACTGAAGCTTTCTTT. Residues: CASSLKGAGTEAFF. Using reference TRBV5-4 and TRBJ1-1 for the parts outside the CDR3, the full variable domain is ETGVTQSPTHLIKTRGQQVTLRCSSQSGHNTVSWYQQALGQGPQFIFQYYREEENGRGNFPPRFSGLQFPNYSSELNVNALELDDSALYLCASSLKGAGTEAFFGQGTRLTVV.

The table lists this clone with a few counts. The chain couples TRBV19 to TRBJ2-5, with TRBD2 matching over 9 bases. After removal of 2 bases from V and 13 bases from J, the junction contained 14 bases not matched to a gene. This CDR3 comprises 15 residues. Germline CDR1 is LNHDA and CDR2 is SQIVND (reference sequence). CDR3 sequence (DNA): TGTGCCAGTAGTATACACTCGGGACTAGCCAACGCGGCGTACTTC. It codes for CASSIHSGLANAAYF.

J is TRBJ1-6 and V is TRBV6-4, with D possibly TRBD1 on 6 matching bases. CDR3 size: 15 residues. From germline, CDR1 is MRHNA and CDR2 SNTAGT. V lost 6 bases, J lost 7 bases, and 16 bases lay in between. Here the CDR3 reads CASREQQGVNSPLHF. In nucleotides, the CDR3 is TGTGCCAGCAGGGAACAACAGGGAGTCAATTCACCCCTCCACTTT.

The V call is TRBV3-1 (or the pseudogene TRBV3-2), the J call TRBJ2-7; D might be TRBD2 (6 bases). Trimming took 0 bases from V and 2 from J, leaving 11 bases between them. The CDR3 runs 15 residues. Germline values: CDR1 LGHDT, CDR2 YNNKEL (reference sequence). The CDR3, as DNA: TGTGCCAGCAGCCAAGAGGGGGGACTCACCTACGAGCAGTACTTC. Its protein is CASSQEGGLTYEQYF.

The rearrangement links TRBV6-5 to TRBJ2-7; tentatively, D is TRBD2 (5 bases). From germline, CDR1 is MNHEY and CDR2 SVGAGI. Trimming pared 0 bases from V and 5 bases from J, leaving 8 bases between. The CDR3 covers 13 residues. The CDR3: CASSYSGVHEQYF. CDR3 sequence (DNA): TGTGCCAGCAGTTACTCCGGGGTACACGAGCAGTACTTC.